This TCR beta chain came from a study of breast tumors, draining lymph nodes, adjacent tissues. The CDR3 covers 15 residues. Germline assignment: CDR1 MNHEY and CDR2 SMNVEV (reference sequence). V lost 6 bases, J lost 0 bases, and 12 bases lay in between. This clonotype was detected many times. As yet, its antigen is unknown. The lymph nodes were axillary draining lymph nodes from breast cancer patients. Whole-study findings and limits: Tumor repertoires ranked between lymph nodes and nontumor tissue in diversity, with V and J gene preferences. Data only fit, rather than demonstrated, lymph node origin of most tumor T cells.

Each CDR3 protein is one row after TCRdb ran MiXCR on the multiplex PCR reads. The table has 150,000 or so distinct CDR3 sequences, about 30% seen once. The sample taken for sequencing was axillary lymph node tissue. The clonotype comes from a female donor with breast cancer. Some clones in this sample may be carry-over from other donors' samples. The V call is TRBV27, the J call TRBJ1-3, with no clear D. CDR3 nucleotides: TGTGCCAGCAGCCGTAAAGCCCCCTCTGGAAACACCATATATTTT. Residues: CASSRKAPSGNTIYF.